The 23 T cell receptor beta chains below were found in one sample sequenced in a study of blood T cell repertoires in COVID-19. Measured with immunoSEQ multiplex PCR; TCRdb has only the in-frame clones, and not every one. This table has about 380,000 clones, approximately 77% appearing once. What was sequenced was peripheral blood. The receptors derive from a human donor with acute or convalescent COVID-19. The donor label of this sample is uncertain.

The CDR3 reads CASSQVRGYGEQYF. In nucleotides, the CDR3 is TGTGCCAGCAGCCAAGTACGAGGGTATGGCGAGCAGTACTTC. V is TRBV14 and J is TRBJ2-7, with D possibly matching TRBD2 (5 bases). Trimming removed 1 base at V and 6 bases at J, with 13 bases between. Germline V gives CDR1 SGHDN, CDR2 FVKESK. There are 14 residues in the CDR3. Drawing the rest from reference TRBV14 and TRBJ2-7, the complete variable domain is EAGVTQFPSHSVIEKGQTVTLRCDPISGHDNLYWYRRVMGKEIKFLLHFVKESKQDESGMPNNRFLAERTGGTYSTLKVQPAELEDSGVYFCASSQVRGYGEQYFGPGTRLTVT.

V is TRBV4-1 and J is TRBJ1-4, with a tentative D call TRBD1 (5 bases). Germline loops: CDR1 MGHRA, CDR2 YSYEKL. The CDR3 loop spans 14 amino acids. Trimming cost V 1 base and J 8 bases, with 11 bases left between them. The CDR3 loop is CASSQAGLREKLFF. In DNA, the CDR3 is TGCGCCAGCAGCCAAGCAGGGTTGCGGGAAAAACTGTTTTTT.

This CDR3 is CASSSRVNAEAFF. The DNA of the CDR3 is TGTGCCAGCAGTTCTCGGGTAAACGCTGAAGCTTTCTTT. The gene calls are TRBV7-2 and TRBJ1-1; the D is unclear. Germline V gene lookup returns CDR1 SGHTA and CDR2 FQGNSA. Trimming removed 6 bases at V and 6 bases at J, with 14 bases between. The CDR3 covers 13 residues.

The count of this clone is one. The chain links TRBV6-1 to TRBJ1-2; D unresolved. Trimming shortened V by 3 bases and J by 4 bases, and 21 bases separated the two germline ends. The length of the CDR3 is 17 residues. Germline loops: CDR1 MNHNS, CDR2 SASEGT. The CDR3 protein is CASSDRLRAGYGYGYTF. The CDR3 DNA sequence: TGTGCCAGCAGTGACCGACTTCGGGCGGGGTATGGCTATGGCTACACCTTC.

CDR3 loop: CASSSAGATNEQFF. The CDR3, as DNA: TGTGCCAGCAGTTCAGCGGGGGCGACCAATGAGCAGTTCTTC. J is TRBJ2-1 and V is TRBV27; 8 nucleotides line up with TRBD2. The length of the CDR3 is 14 residues. Germline trimming cut 4 bases from V and 6 bases from J; bases unmatched to any gene: 5. Germline V lookup: CDR1 MNHEY, CDR2 SMNVEV (reference sequence).

The chain carries TRBV6-4 and TRBJ2-5, with 7 bases matching TRBD2. Trimming took 5 bases from V and 3 from J; bases not matched to a gene: 6. Germline CDR1 and CDR2: MRHNA and SNTAGT. CDR3 length equals 14 residues. The CDR3, as DNA: TGTGCCAGCAGTTTGACTAGCCCGAAAGAGACCCAGTACTTC. Translated, it gives CASSLTSPKETQYF.

The chain carries TRBV21-1 and TRBJ1-1; TRBD1 is taken as the D call from the table, unchecked against the DNA. TRBV21-1 is labeled a pseudogene. The CDR3 spans 16 residues. CDR3 amino acids: CASSKGGIIQGNEAFF. CDR3 nucleotide sequence: TGTGCCAGCAGCAAAGGAGGAATAATCCAGGGTAATGAAGCTTTCTTT.

This CDR3 is CATSRTGQGGTEAFF. The CDR3 DNA sequence: TGTGCCACCAGCAGAACGGGACAGGGGGGCACTGAAGCTTTCTTT. V usage is TRBV15 and J usage is TRBJ1-1; TRBD1 aligns across 11 bases. The V gene's germline CDR1 is LNHNV and CDR2 YYDKDF (reference sequence). The CDR3 length is 15 residues. The ends lost 2 bases at V and 4 bases at J; junction bases unmatched: 3.

The V call is TRBV28, the J call TRBJ1-3; a weak D match, TRBD1 (6 bases). Germline lookup yields CDR1 MDHEN and CDR2 SYDVKM. The CDR3 runs 18 residues. The V end lost 3 bases, the J end lost 0 bases, and 18 bases lay between the germline ends. The CDR3 sequence: CASSFGLYGDNSGNTIYF. For the CDR3, the DNA is TGTGCCAGCAGTTTTGGTTTGTACGGGGACAACTCTGGAAACACCATATATTTT.

The chain recombines TRBV12-5 with TRBJ2-1, with 8 bases matching TRBD1. Looked up from germline, CDR1 is LGHNT and CDR2 is FRNRAP. The CDR3 is 18 amino acids. The V segment lost 0 bases and the J segment 0 bases; nucleotides outside the gene matches: 7. The CDR3 here is CASGLVWTGPSSYNEQFF. CDR3 DNA sequence: TGTGCTAGTGGTTTGGTCTGGACAGGGCCAAGCTCCTACAATGAGCAGTTCTTC.

V gene TRBV6-1 combines with J gene TRBJ2-2, with 8 bases fitting TRBD1. The V and J ends lost 3 bases and 4 bases, in that order; junction bases with no gene match: 4. The CDR3 spans 15 residues. Germline V gene sequence: CDR1 MNHNS, CDR2 SASEGT. The DNA for the CDR3 is TGTGCCAGCAGTGACAGGGGGCGTAGCACCGGGGAGCTGTTTTTT. Translation gives CASSDRGRSTGELFF.

The sample holds a few counts of this clone. The chain combines TRBV6-5 with TRBJ2-7, with 8 nucleotides matching TRBD1. With 8 bases clipped from V and 3 bases from J, the junction kept 12 bases outside the gene matches. This CDR3 comprises 15 residues. CDR1 MNHEY and CDR2 SVGAGI come from the germline V gene. CDR3 protein: CASHLFRTGFYEQYF. The DNA of the CDR3 is TGTGCCAGCCACCTTTTTAGGACAGGGTTCTACGAGCAGTACTTC.

The rearrangement links TRBV18 to TRBJ1-3; D unclear. The CDR3 spans 15 residues. Trimming left V 0 bases short and J 2 bases short, with 8 bases between. In germline, CDR1 is KGHSH, CDR2 LQKENI. The CDR3 sequence: CASSPPGETGNTIYF. Here the CDR3 DNA reads TGTGCCAGCTCACCACCTGGGGAGACTGGAAACACCATATATTTT. Drawing the rest from reference TRBV18 and TRBJ1-3, the complete variable domain is NAGVMQNPRHLVRRRGQEARLRCSPMKGHSHVYWYRQLPEEGLKFMVYLQKENIIDESGMPKERFSAEFPKEGPSILRIQQVVRGDSAAYFCASSPPGETGNTIYFGEGSWLTVV.

The V and J genes are TRBV28 and TRBJ1-4; weak D call: TRBD1 (5 bases). Germline loops: CDR1 MDHEN, CDR2 SYDVKM. The V end lost 9 bases, the J end lost 4 bases, and 18 bases lay between the germline ends. CDR3 size: 15 residues. Written as DNA, the CDR3 is TGTGCCAGTTGCGGACAAAGATTAATTAATGAAAAACTGTTTTTT. Translating gives CASCGQRLINEKLFF.

V usage is TRBV5-8 and J usage is TRBJ1-1, with 7 bases fitting TRBD1. The CDR3 consists of 14 residues. J lost 3 bases, V lost 4 bases, and 6 bases had no gene match. Per germline, CDR1 SGHTS and CDR2 YDEGEE. CDR3 bases: TGTGCCAGCAGCGTCACAGGGGTAGACACTGAAGCTTTCTTT. It encodes CASSVTGVDTEAFF. The full variable domain, in which reference TRBV5-8 and TRBJ1-1 provide the parts outside the CDR3, is EAGVTQSPTHLIKTRGQQATLRCSPISGHTSVYWYQQALGLGLQFLLWYDEGEERNRGNFPPRFSGRQFPNYSSELNVNALELEDSALYLCASSVTGVDTEAFFGQGTRLTVV.

The chain is built from TRBV7-8 and TRBJ2-3, with TRBD1 matching over 9 bases. Looked up from germline, CDR1 is SGHVS and CDR2 is FQNEAQ. Trimming at V came to 6 bases and at J to 4 bases, leaving 11 bases not matched to a gene. The CDR3 has 16 residues. Here the CDR3 reads CASRRPGQGAPDTQYF. CDR3 nucleotide sequence: TGTGCCAGCAGACGACCGGGACAGGGAGCCCCAGATACGCAGTATTTT.

This clone showed up just once. The chain carries TRBV28 and TRBJ1-2, with D perhaps matching TRBD1 (5 bases). The ends were cut back, 1 base at V and 5 bases at J, with 14 bases in the middle. Germline CDR1 and CDR2: MDHEN and SYDVKM. There are 15 residues in the CDR3. CDR3 loop: CASSLSPRELYGYTF. DNA of the CDR3: TGTGCCAGCAGTTTATCCCCCAGGGAACTTTATGGCTACACCTTC.

The chain carries TRBV4-1 and TRBJ1-1; unclear D gene. V shed 2 bases and J shed 0 bases, with 19 bases lying between them. The CDR3 extends over 18 amino acids. Germline CDR1 MGHRA, CDR2 YSYEKL. CDR3 sequence (DNA): TGCGCCAGCAGCCAATCGGAAAGGGAGTTGTTAATGAACACTGAAGCTTTCTTT. Its protein is CASSQSERELLMNTEAFF.

The CDR3, as DNA: TGTGCCATCAGTGAGTCGCTAGCGGGTACCCTAGAGGATGAGCAGTTCTTC. As protein: CAISESLAGTLEDEQFF. The V gene is TRBV10-3, the J gene TRBJ2-1; 8 bases are shared with TRBD2. The CDR3 length is 17 residues. Per the germline V gene, CDR1 is ENHRY and CDR2 is SYGVKD. The junction had 12 bases not matched to a gene; V was cut back by 0 bases and J by 8 bases.

The CDR3 spells CASSYTTGGYEQYF. The DNA of the CDR3 is TGTGCCAGCAGTTACACGACAGGGGGCTACGAGCAGTACTTC. The chain combines TRBV6-5 with TRBJ2-7, with 9 nucleotides matching TRBD1. Trimming at V came to 2 bases and at J to 3 bases, leaving 2 bases not matched to a gene. The CDR3 runs to 14 residues. Germline V gene data show CDR1 as MNHEY and CDR2 as SVGAGI.

On this clone: Other DNA sequences in the same sample also yield this CDR3. This chain links TRBV5-4 with TRBJ1-1; 7 bases are a match to TRBD1. CDR1 and CDR2 (germline): SGHNT, YYREEE (reference sequence). The CDR3 has 14 amino acids. J gave up 2 bases and V 4 bases, and 5 bases lay outside the gene matches. DNA for the CDR3: TGTGCCAGCAGCCTGGGACAGAGAAACACTGAAGCTTTCTTT. Amino acids: CASSLGQRNTEAFF.

The rearrangement joins TRBV6-1 to TRBJ2-3; 9 bases are a match to TRBD2. CDR1 and CDR2 (germline): MNHNS, SASEGT. The ends lost 0 bases at V and 1 base at J; junction bases unmatched: 5. The CDR3 sequence is 17 residues long. CDR3 DNA: TGTGCCAGCAGTGAAGCTCCTAGCGGGAAGGGCACAGATACGCAGTATTTT. Its translation: CASSEAPSGKGTDTQYF.

The chain recombines TRBV29-1 with TRBJ1-2; 7 positions match TRBD1. CDR1 SQVTM and CDR2 ANQGSEA come from the germline V gene. The CDR3 length is 10 residues. The J segment lost 8 bases and the V segment lost 4 bases, leaving 1 base of the junction unmatched. The CDR3 here is CSVGDRGYTF. The CDR3 nucleotides are TGCAGCGTTGGGGACAGAGGCTACACCTTC.